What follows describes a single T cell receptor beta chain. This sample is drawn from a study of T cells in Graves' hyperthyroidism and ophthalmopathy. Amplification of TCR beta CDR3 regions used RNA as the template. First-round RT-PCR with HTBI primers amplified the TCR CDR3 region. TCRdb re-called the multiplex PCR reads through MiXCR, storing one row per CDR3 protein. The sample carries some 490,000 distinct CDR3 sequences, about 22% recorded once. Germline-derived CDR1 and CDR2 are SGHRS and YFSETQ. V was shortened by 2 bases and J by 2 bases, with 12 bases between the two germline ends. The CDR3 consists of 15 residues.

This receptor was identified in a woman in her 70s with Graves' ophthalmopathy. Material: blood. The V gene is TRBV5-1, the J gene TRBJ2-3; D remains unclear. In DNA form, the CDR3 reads TGCGCCAGCAGCTTATCCGGGCCCTTCACAGATACGCAGTATTTT. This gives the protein CASSLSGPFTDTQYF.